This T cell receptor beta chain was recorded in a study of blood T cell repertoires in COVID-19. Clones were sequenced by immunoSEQ multiplex PCR, and TCRdb holds only the in-frame ones, with some missing. This sample has over 90,000 clones; less than 85% occur once, and the top ten carry around 4%. Only one count was recorded for this clone. The CDR3 is 13 amino acids. Germline V CDR1 and CDR2: LGHNA, YSLEER. V lost 4 bases and J lost 0, with 7 bases in between. The chain couples TRBV4-3 to TRBJ2-7; D remains ambiguous. The clonotype was recovered from a man aged 70-80 years with COVID-19, enrolled during active disease. The sequenced material came from peripheral blood. In DNA, the CDR3 is TGCGCCAGCAGCCGCGATGTCTCCTACGAGCAGTACTTC. This encodes CASSRDVSYEQYF.